This TCR beta chain was sequenced during a study of PD-L1 blockade in urothelial cancer. As for the study in general: Blood was subjected to analysis at 3 weeks (second dose) and 6 weeks following treatment start.

Germline V CDR1 and CDR2: LNHDA, SQIVND (reference sequence). V was cut by 3 bases and J by 0 bases, with 8 bases left in between. The CDR3 covers 14 residues. TCR analog templates of synthetic origin were spiked into each PCR. Profiled with immunoSEQ multiplex PCR; TCRdb holds only in-frame clones, not every one. The sample contains under 55,000 clones, roughly 84% of which appear only once. The cohort comprised individuals with locally advanced or metastatic urothelial carcinoma. The origin of this receptor is a man in his forties or fifties with urothelial cancer. This sample comprised PBMCs, obtained around atezolizumab (anti-PD-L1) treatment. The chain couples TRBV19 to TRBJ1-1, with D maybe TRBD1 (5 bases). In nucleotides, the CDR3 is TGTGCCAGTAGTATGGGACTTTTGAACACTGAAGCTTTCTTT. This codes for CASSMGLLNTEAFF.